This TCR beta chain emerged from a study of OX40 agonist ivuxolimab in advanced cancers. About this clone itself: Its target is unknown.

Whole-study results and caveats: Partial responders receiving 0.1-3.0 mg/kg showed among the lowest clonal expansion.

The CDR3 extends over 15 amino acids. The V end lost 0 bases, the J end lost 8 bases, and 16 bases lay between the germline ends. The germline V gene encodes CDR1 MNHNS and CDR2 SASEGT. Data came from immunoSEQ multiplex PCR; TCRdb stores just in-frame clones and leaves some out. The repertoire has some 50,000 clones, 82% of them found once; the top ten carry 1.5% to 2%. This TCR was sampled from an adult with an advanced solid tumor such as melanoma, head and neck, liver or kidney cancer. The genes are TRBV6-1 and TRBJ1-2, with a possible D match to TRBD1 (5 bases). The specimen comprised CD4+ or CD8+ T cells sorted from blood, sampled in a trial of the OX40 agonist ivuxolimab. CDR3 loop: CASSEARGRLGGYTF. CDR3 coding DNA: TGTGCCAGCAGTGAAGCGAGGGGTCGGTTGGGGGGCTACACCTTC.